This TCR beta chain was sequenced for a study of memory CD4+ T cells and cytomegalovirus serostatus. Single viable CD3+CD4+CD8-CD45RO+ cells were sorted as the memory CD4+ T cells. Donors' CMV status reflects serum IgG against pp150, pp28, p38, p52. Germline CDR1 and CDR2: MNHEY and SMNVEV (reference sequence). This CDR3 contains 19 residues. V was clipped by 6 bases and J by 7 bases; unmatched bases: 16. Details on this clone: The antigen is undetermined.

Study-wide results and caveats: 67 of 164 known CMV-associated TCRbeta sequences appeared in CD4+ memory.

Repertoires were generated with immunoSEQ multiplex PCR, while TCRdb's copy carries only in-frame clones and drops some. The data contain around 84,000 clones, over 80% of them singletons. The chain recombines TRBV27 with TRBJ1-6; 12 bases line up with TRBD1. The sequence came from an adult in good health and CMV-seronegative. Sequencing was performed on memory CD4+ T cells from blood. The chain's CDR3 is CASSPHPPGQGAWNSPLHF. CDR3 bases: TGTGCCAGCAGCCCCCATCCGCCGGGACAGGGGGCGTGGAATTCACCCCTCCACTTT.